The rows below give T cell receptor beta chains drawn from one sample of a study of cytomegalovirus exposure and HLA in healthy donors. Profiled with immunoSEQ multiplex PCR; TCRdb holds only in-frame clones, not every one. The table lists some 150,000 clones, approximately 80% of them singletons. The specimen was PBMCs. The source is a man aged 50 to 59 in good health and CMV-seronegative. The conserved cysteine and the conserved F or W are not part of the CDR3 here.

TRBV27,ASGGDRAYEQY
TRBV9,ASSVGSARATNEKLF
TRBV5-6,ASSLLTSSGTDTQY
TRBV15,ATSREIGGEQY
TRBV19,ASSANSGTGNTEAF
TRBV28,ASSLTLGQGTGEQY
TRBV28,ASSIAGTANTEAF
TRBV18,ASSPEVRRDRENYGYT
TRBV5-4,ASSLAGQGISDTQY
TRBV15,ATSSLHVGGGVGGYT
TRBV27,ASSPAGTNYEQY
TRBV5-1,ASSFAPGANYGYT
TRBV13,ASSPDRVTGANVLT
TRBV27,ASSARISAEAF
TRBV21-1,ASSNLPGVFGTQY
TRBV7-9,ASSRETGTGKQETQY
TRBV18,ASARAGQGNTGELF
TRBV7-9,ASSLGGGVNTEAF
TRBV7-9,ASSLAVGDREYSNQPQH
TRBV7-6,ASSPGYEQY
TRBV5-4,ASSSVGLAGVLDTQY
TRBV19,ASSNRGGYT
TRBV5-1,ASARLAGGVGTGELF
TRBV6-5,ASSYPGQRSPLH
TRBV4-2,ASSSGASGGSEQY
TRBV18,ASSRGQVNEKLF
TRBV5-1,ASRRTGLQETQY
TRBV30,AWSAGLAGGSRGEKLF
TRBV2,AGSPTTGGYEQY
TRBV30,AWRGAGGGGYT
TRBV11-3,ASSPRDRWDTEAF
TRBV7-2,ASSFLGTGGVNTQY
TRBV7-3,ASSLGGTGSTGYT
TRBV4-1,ASSPTSGPPGGQPQH
TRBV5-4,ASSSHRDRYEQY
TRBV10-3,AIAAGGRWEQF
TRBV4-2,ASSQGSSRGTNEKLF
TRBV5-8,ASISIEKY
TRBV11-2,ASSLSQGGGYT
TRBV5-1,ASSIKTGVNEKLF
TRBV5-6,ASSSIGLAVQETQY
TRBV5-6,ASSRQGNEKLF
TRBV7-9,ASSFRTGRNTGELF